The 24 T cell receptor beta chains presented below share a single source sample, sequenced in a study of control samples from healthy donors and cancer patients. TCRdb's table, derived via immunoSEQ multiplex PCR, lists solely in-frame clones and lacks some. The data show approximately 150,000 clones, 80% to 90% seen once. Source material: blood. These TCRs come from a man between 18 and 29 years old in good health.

Here the CDR3 reads CASSSGFYEQYF. CDR3 coding DNA: TGTGCCAGCAGCTCAGGGTTCTACGAGCAGTACTTC. The rearrangement links TRBV7-9 to TRBJ2-7, with D perhaps TRBD1 (5 bases). Trimming stripped 4 bases from V and 3 bases from J, with 7 bases between. This CDR3 is built from 12 residues. Per the germline V gene, CDR1 is SEHNR and CDR2 is FQNEAQ (reference sequence).

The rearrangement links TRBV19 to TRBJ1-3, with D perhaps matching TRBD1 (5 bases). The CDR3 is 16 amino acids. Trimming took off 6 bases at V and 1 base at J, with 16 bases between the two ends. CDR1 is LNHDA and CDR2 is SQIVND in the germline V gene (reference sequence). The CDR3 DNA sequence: TGTGCCAGTAGATCGGGGGAGAGCGGATCTGGAAACACCATATATTTT. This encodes CASRSGESGSGNTIYF.

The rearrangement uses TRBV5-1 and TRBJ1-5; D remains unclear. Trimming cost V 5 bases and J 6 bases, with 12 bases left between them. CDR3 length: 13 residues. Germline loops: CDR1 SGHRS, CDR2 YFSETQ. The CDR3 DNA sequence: TGCGCCAGCAGTCTAGATGGATTTCAGCCCCAGCATTTT. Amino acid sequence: CASSLDGFQPQHF.

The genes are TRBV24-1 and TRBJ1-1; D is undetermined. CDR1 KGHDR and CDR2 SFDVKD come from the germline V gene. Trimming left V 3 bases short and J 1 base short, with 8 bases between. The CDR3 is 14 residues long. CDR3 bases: TGTGCCACCAGTGATACCCACACGAACACTGAAGCTTTCTTT. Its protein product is CATSDTHTNTEAFF.

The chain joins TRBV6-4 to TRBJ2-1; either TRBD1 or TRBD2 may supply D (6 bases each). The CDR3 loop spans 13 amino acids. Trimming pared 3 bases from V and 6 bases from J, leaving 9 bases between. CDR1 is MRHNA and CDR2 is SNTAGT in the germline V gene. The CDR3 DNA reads TGTGCCAGCAGTGATGAGGGGGGCAATGAGCAGTTCTTC. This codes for CASSDEGGNEQFF.

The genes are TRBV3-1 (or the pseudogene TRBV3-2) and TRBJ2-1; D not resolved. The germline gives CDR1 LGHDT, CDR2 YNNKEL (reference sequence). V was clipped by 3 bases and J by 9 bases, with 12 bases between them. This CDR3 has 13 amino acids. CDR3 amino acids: CASSHLASLEQFF. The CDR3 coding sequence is TGTGCCAGCAGCCACTTAGCATCCCTTGAGCAGTTCTTC.

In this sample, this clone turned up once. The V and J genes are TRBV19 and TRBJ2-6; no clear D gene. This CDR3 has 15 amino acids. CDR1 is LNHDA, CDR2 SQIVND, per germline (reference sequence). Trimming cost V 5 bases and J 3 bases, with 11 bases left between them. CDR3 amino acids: CASSPESLGANVLTF. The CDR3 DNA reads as TGTGCCAGTAGTCCGGAATCACTTGGGGCCAACGTCCTGACTTTC.

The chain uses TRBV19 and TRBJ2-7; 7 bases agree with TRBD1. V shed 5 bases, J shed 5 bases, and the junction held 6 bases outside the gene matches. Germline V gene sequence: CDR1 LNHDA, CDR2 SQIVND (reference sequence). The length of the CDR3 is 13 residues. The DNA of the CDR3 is TGTGCCAGTAGTCTTGACAGGGTCAACGAGCAGTACTTC. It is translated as CASSLDRVNEQYF.

This chain's CDR3 is CASSQGYRVGPEAFF. The CDR3 bases are TGTGCCAGCAGCCAAGGTTACAGGGTCGGGCCTGAAGCTTTCTTT. The J gene is TRBJ1-1, the V gene TRBV14, with D possibly being TRBD1 (6 bases). There are 15 residues in the CDR3. CDR1 and CDR2 (germline): SGHDN, FVKESK. The V gene lost 1 base and the J gene lost 6 bases, with 15 bases spanning the gap.

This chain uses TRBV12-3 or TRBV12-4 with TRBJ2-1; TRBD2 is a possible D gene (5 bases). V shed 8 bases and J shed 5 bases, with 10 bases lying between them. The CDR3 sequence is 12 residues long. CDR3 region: CASSRTHNEQFF. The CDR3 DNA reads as TGTGCCAGCTCTCGGACTCACAATGAGCAGTTCTTC.

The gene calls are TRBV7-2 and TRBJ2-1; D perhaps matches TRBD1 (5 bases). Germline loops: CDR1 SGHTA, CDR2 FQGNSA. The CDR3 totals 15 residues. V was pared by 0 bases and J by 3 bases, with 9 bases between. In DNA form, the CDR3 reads TGTGCCAGCAGCTTAGCGGTCAGGGTCTACAATGAGCAGTTCTTC. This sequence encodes CASSLAVRVYNEQFF.

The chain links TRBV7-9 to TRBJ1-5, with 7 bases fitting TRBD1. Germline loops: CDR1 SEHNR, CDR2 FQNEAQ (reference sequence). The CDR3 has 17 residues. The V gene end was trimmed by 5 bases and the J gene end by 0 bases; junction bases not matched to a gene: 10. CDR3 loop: CASSLWTGDYSNQPQHF. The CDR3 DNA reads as TGTGCCAGCAGCCTTTGGACAGGTGATTATAGCAATCAGCCCCAGCATTTT.

The CDR3 coding sequence is TGTGCCAGTGATCAGGGAGTTGGGGATCAGCCCCAGCATTTT. Its protein is CASDQGVGDQPQHF. The gene calls are TRBV19 and TRBJ1-5; a weak D match, TRBD1 (5 bases). Trimming took off 8 bases at V and 5 bases at J, with 16 bases between the two ends. This CDR3 comprises 14 residues. From germline, CDR1 is LNHDA and CDR2 SQIVND (reference sequence).

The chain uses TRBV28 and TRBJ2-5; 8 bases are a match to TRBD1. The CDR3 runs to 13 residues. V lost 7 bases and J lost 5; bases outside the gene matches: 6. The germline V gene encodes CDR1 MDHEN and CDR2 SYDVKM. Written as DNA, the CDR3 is TGTGCCAGCACCCCAGGGGGCGGCGAGACCCAGTACTTC. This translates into CASTPGGGETQYF.

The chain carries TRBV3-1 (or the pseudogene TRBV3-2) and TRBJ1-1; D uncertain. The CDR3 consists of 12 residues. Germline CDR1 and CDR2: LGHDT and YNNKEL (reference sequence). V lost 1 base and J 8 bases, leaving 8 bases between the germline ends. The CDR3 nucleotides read TGTGCCAGCAGCCAAGGAACAGCGGAAGCTTTCTTT. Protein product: CASSQGTAEAFF.

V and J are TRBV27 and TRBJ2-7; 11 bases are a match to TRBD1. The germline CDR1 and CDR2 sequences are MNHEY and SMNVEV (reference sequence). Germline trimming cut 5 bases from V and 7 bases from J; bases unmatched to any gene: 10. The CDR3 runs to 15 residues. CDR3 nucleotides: TGTGCCAGCAGTGGTCCGGGACAGGGGGTCCGGGAGCAGTACTTC. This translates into CASSGPGQGVREQYF.

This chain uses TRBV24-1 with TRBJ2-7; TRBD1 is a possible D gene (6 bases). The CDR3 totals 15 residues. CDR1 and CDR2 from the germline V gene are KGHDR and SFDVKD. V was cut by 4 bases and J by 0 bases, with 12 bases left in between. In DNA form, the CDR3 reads TGTGCCACCAGTGACCCATCGACAGGCTCCTACGAGCAGTACTTC. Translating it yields CATSDPSTGSYEQYF.

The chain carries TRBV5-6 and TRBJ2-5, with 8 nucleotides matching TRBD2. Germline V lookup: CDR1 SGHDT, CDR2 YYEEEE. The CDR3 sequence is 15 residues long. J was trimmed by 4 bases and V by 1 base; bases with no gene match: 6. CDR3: CASSLRERGRETQYF. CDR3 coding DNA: TGTGCCAGCAGCTTGCGGGAGCGGGGGCGAGAGACCCAGTACTTC.

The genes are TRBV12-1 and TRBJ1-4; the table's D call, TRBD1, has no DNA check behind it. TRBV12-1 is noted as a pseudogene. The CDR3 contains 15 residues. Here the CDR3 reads CASSFETGEGEKLFF. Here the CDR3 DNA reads TGTGCCAGCAGCTTTGAGACAGGGGAGGGGGAAAAACTGTTTTTT.

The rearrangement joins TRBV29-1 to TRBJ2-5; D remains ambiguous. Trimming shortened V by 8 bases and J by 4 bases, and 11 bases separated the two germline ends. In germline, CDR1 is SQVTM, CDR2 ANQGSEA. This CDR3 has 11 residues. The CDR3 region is CSSGWGETQYF. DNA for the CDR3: TGCAGCTCCGGTTGGGGAGAGACCCAGTACTTC.

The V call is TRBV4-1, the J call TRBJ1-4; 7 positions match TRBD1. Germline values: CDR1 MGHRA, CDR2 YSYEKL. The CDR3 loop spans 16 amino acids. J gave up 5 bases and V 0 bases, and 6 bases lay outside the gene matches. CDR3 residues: CASSQEVGTANEKLFF. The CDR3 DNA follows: TGCGCCAGCAGCCAAGAGGTCGGGACAGCAAATGAAAAACTGTTTTTT.

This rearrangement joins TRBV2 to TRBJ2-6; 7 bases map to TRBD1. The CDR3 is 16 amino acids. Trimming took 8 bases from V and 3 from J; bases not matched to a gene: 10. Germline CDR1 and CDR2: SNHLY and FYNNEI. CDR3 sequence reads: CASEAGGTYGANVLTF. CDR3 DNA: TGTGCCAGCGAGGCAGGGGGAACGTATGGGGCCAACGTCCTGACTTTC.

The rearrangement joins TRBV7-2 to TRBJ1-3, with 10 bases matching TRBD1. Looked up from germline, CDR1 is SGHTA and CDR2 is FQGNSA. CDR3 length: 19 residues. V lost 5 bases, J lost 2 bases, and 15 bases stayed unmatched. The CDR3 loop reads CASSPPSGTGARAGNTIYF. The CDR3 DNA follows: TGTGCCAGCAGCCCGCCAAGTGGGACAGGGGCGAGAGCTGGAAACACCATATATTTT.

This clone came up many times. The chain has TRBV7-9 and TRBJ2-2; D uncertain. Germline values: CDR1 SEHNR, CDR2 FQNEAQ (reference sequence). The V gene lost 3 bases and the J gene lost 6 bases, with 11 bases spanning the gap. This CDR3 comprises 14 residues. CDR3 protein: CASSFSLGPGELFF. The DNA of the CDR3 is TGTGCCAGCAGCTTTTCCCTAGGTCCCGGGGAGCTGTTTTTT.